Below, 24 T cell receptor beta chains from the same sample are listed, as sequenced in a study of blood T cell repertoires in COVID-19. Produced via immunoSEQ multiplex PCR; TCRdb's table is partial and in-frame only. The sample holds under 150,000 clones, roughly 86% seen once. Input material: peripheral blood. The receptors were gathered from a human donor in a cohort sampled during active COVID-19.

The chain has TRBV5-5 and TRBJ2-7; TRBD1 aligns across 10 bases. This CDR3 comprises 14 residues. Looked up from germline, CDR1 is SGHKS and CDR2 is YYEKEE (reference sequence). V was pared by 4 bases and J by 2 bases, with 3 bases of the junction left unmatched. The CDR3, as DNA: TGTGCCAGCAGCCCTGGACAGGGGGCCTACGAGCAGTACTTC. It is translated as CASSPGQGAYEQYF.

This clone was picked up one time. The chain is built from TRBV9 and TRBJ2-7; 9 bases agree with TRBD1. Germline CDR1 reads SGDLS; CDR2 reads YYNGEE. V gave up 4 bases and J gave up 2 bases; unmatched junction bases: 4. CDR3 length equals 14 residues. DNA for the CDR3: TGTGCCAGCAGCCCCGGACAGGGGACCTACGAGCAGTACTTC. It yields the protein CASSPGQGTYEQYF.

The J gene is TRBJ2-7, the V gene TRBV7-3, with TRBD2 matching 9 bases. CDR1 is SGHTA and CDR2 is FQGTGA in the germline V gene. The ends lost 8 bases at V and 4 bases at J; junction bases unmatched: 9. This CDR3 is 14 amino acids long. The DNA of the CDR3 is TGTGCCAGCGGGGAGAGCGGGGGGCAATACGAGCAGTACTTC. Protein sequence: CASGESGGQYEQYF.

The CDR3 DNA is TGTGCCTGGAGTAGGGGTGCTAATGAAAAACTGTTTTTT. It is translated as CAWSRGANEKLFF. V usage is TRBV30 and J usage is TRBJ1-4; the D gene is possibly TRBD1 (5 bases). Trimming shortened V by 2 bases and J by 3 bases, and 7 bases separated the two germline ends. Per germline, CDR1 GTSNPN and CDR2 SVGIG (reference sequence). CDR3 length: 13 amino acids. The full variable domain, completed using reference TRBV30 and TRBJ1-4, is SQTIHQWPATLVQPVGSPLSLECTVEGTSNPNLYWYRQAAGRGLQLLFYSVGIGQISSEVPQNLSASRPQDRQFILSSKKLLLSDSGFYLCAWSRGANEKLFFGSGTQLSVL.

The gene calls are TRBV19 and TRBJ2-3; 9 bases line up with TRBD1. The CDR3 has 15 residues. The V and J ends lost 5 bases and 4 bases, in that order; junction bases with no gene match: 7. Germline V CDR1 and CDR2: LNHDA, SQIVND (reference sequence). CDR3 DNA: TGTGCCAGTAGTGGGACAGGGAAGGGTTCAGATACGCAGTATTTT. Translation: CASSGTGKGSDTQYF.

The gene calls are TRBV10-3 and TRBJ2-5; D possibly corresponds to TRBD1 (6 bases). The V gene lost 6 bases and the J gene lost 0 bases, with 11 bases spanning the gap. Per the germline V gene, CDR1 is ENHRY and CDR2 is SYGVKD. This CDR3 comprises 14 residues. The chain's CDR3 is CAISLNRDQETQYF. Written as DNA, the CDR3 is TGTGCCATCAGCTTGAACAGGGACCAAGAGACCCAGTACTTC.

The gene calls are TRBV5-1 and TRBJ2-7; possibly TRBD1 for D (5 bases). V was shortened by 2 bases and J by 9 bases, with 15 bases between the two germline ends. Germline-derived CDR1 and CDR2 are SGHRS and YFSETQ. The CDR3 spans 13 residues. CDR3 nucleotide sequence: TGCGCCAGCAGCTTTGGGATCAGGGAAGGGCAGTACTTC. Protein product: CASSFGIREGQYF.

The genes are TRBV9 and TRBJ1-6; D gene uncertain. V lost 4 bases to trimming and J lost 0 bases, with 11 bases between them. Germline V gives CDR1 SGDLS, CDR2 YYNGEE. The length of the CDR3 is 16 residues. The CDR3 sequence is CASSPGLSSYNSPLHF. The CDR3 DNA sequence: TGTGCCAGCAGCCCAGGCCTTAGCTCCTATAATTCACCCCTCCACTTT.

The chain carries TRBV10-2 and TRBJ2-5, with D hard to call. Germline CDR1 WSHSY, CDR2 SAAADI. The CDR3 is made up of 13 amino acids. The V end lost 7 bases, the J end lost 0 bases, and 9 bases lay between the germline ends. The CDR3 here is CASMLQYQETQYF. The DNA for the CDR3 is TGCGCCAGCATGTTACAGTACCAAGAGACCCAGTACTTC.

V and J are TRBV11-2 and TRBJ1-5, with 9 bases that match TRBD1. The germline V gene encodes CDR1 SGHAT and CDR2 FQNNGV. This CDR3 contains 15 residues. The junction had 5 bases not matched to a gene; V was cut back by 5 bases and J by 3 bases. The CDR3 loop is CASSLTGGDNQPQHF. The CDR3 DNA reads TGTGCCAGCAGCCTCACAGGGGGCGACAATCAGCCCCAGCATTTT.

J is TRBJ1-1 and V is TRBV5-5; D ambiguous. Germline loops: CDR1 SGHKS, CDR2 YYEKEE (reference sequence). Trimming removed 1 base at V and 2 bases at J, with 9 bases between. There are 14 residues in the CDR3. The CDR3 DNA is TGTGCCAGCAGCTTGTCTTGGGCCAACACTGAAGCTTTCTTT. This translates into CASSLSWANTEAFF.

This chain links TRBV27 with TRBJ1-4, with unresolved D. The CDR3 totals 12 residues. Trimming cost V 3 bases and J 4 bases, with 3 bases left between them. From germline, CDR1 is MNHEY and CDR2 SMNVEV (reference sequence). The CDR3 DNA reads TGTGCCAGCAGTTTTCTTAATGAAAAACTGTTTTTT. This codes for CASSFLNEKLFF.

CDR3 coding DNA: TGTGCCAGTAGTATGGGTCTAGCGTTCGAGAACGAGCAGTACTTC. Protein sequence: CASSMGLAFENEQYF. V gene TRBV19 combines with J gene TRBJ2-7; TRBD2 might be the D (6 bases). V lost 3 bases to trimming and J lost 5 bases, with 17 bases between them. The CDR3 length is 15 residues. CDR1 LNHDA and CDR2 SQIVND come from the germline V gene (reference sequence).

V and J are TRBV15 and TRBJ1-5; a possible D gene is TRBD1 (6 bases). Trimming shortened V by 0 bases and J by 7 bases, and 13 bases separated the two germline ends. The CDR3 consists of 15 residues. CDR1 is LNHNV and CDR2 is YYDKDF in the germline V gene (reference sequence). The CDR3 region has the DNA TGTGCCACCAGCAGAGAGATTAGAGGACAGCAGCCCCAGCATTTT. Its protein is CATSREIRGQQPQHF.

The CDR3 loop is CASSRQVYNSPLHF. DNA of the CDR3: TGTGCCAGCAGTCGACAGGTATATAATTCACCCCTCCACTTT. J is TRBJ1-6 and V is TRBV27, with TRBD1 as a possible D gene (6 bases). The CDR3 runs 14 residues. V lost 5 bases and J lost 4, with 9 bases in between. From germline, CDR1 is MNHEY and CDR2 SMNVEV (reference sequence).

In the case of this clone: Other DNA sequences within the sample encode an identical CDR3. The chain links TRBV30 to TRBJ2-2, with D hard to call. Trimming removed 2 bases at V and 4 bases at J, with 8 bases between. The CDR3 has 13 residues. The germline V gene has CDR1 GTSNPN and CDR2 SVGIG (reference sequence). The CDR3 sequence is CAWSRRGTGELFF. For the CDR3, the DNA is TGTGCCTGGAGTCGACGAGGCACCGGGGAGCTGTTTTTT.

V gene TRBV6-5 combines with J gene TRBJ1-6; D call uncertain. Trimming took off 7 bases at V and 10 bases at J, with 20 bases between the two ends. Germline V gives CDR1 MNHEY, CDR2 SVGAGI. CDR3 size: 15 residues. Written as DNA, the CDR3 is TGTGCCAGCACCTCGATTGGTAGTCACTCCTCACCCCTCCACTTT. This translates into CASTSIGSHSSPLHF.

This clone showed up just once. The chain combines TRBV6-2 or TRBV6-3 with TRBJ1-4; 12 bases match TRBD1. Germline assignment: CDR1 MNHEY and CDR2 SVGEGT. J gave up 8 bases and V 6 bases, and 13 bases lay outside the gene matches. The CDR3 is made up of 17 amino acids. Here the CDR3 reads CASSRPSPGTGGEKLFF. Written as DNA, the CDR3 is TGTGCCAGCAGCCGACCTAGCCCCGGGACAGGGGGCGAAAAACTGTTTTTT.

CDR3: CASGREVLNTDTQYF. The CDR3 nucleotides are TGTGCTAGTGGTCGGGAAGTCCTAAACACAGATACGCAGTATTTT. The chain is built from TRBV12-5 and TRBJ2-3; possibly TRBD2 for D (5 bases). The germline gives CDR1 LGHNT, CDR2 FRNRAP. The CDR3 loop spans 15 amino acids. V was pared by 5 bases and J by 2 bases, with 14 bases between.

This clone was recorded a few times. For the CDR3, the DNA is TGTGCCAGCAGCCCAAGGACAGGGGGTTTGGAGCAGTACTTC. Encoded protein: CASSPRTGGLEQYF. The chain is built from TRBV7-9 and TRBJ2-7; 10 nucleotides line up with TRBD1. The V gene's germline CDR1 is SEHNR and CDR2 FQNEAQ (reference sequence). The CDR3 contains 14 residues. The trim removed 5 bases at V and 7 bases at J, leaving 8 bases unmatched.

Turning to this clone: The identical CDR3 is also encoded by other nucleotide sequences in the sample. The chain employs TRBV12-3 or TRBV12-4 and TRBJ1-5, with D possibly matching TRBD1 (6 bases). This CDR3 has 13 amino acids. Trimming pared 6 bases from V and 4 bases from J, leaving 10 bases between. DNA for the CDR3: TGTGCCAGCAGGGGACAAGGAAATCAGCCCCAGCATTTT. Residues: CASRGQGNQPQHF.

The chain combines TRBV27 with TRBJ2-7, with 8 bases lining up with TRBD1. This CDR3 region has 13 residues. Germline V CDR1 and CDR2: MNHEY, SMNVEV (reference sequence). The V gene end was trimmed by 3 bases and the J gene end by 7 bases; junction bases not matched to a gene: 5. In nucleotides, the CDR3 is TGTGCCAGCAGTTTCAGGGGGCTTGGGGAGCAGTACTTC. This translates into CASSFRGLGEQYF.

This chain joins TRBV5-1 and TRBJ1-3; the D gene is possibly TRBD1 (6 bases). The CDR3 has 16 amino acids. Trimming cost V 0 bases and J 0 bases, with 10 bases left between them. CDR1 SGHRS and CDR2 YFSETQ come from the germline V gene. The chain's CDR3 is CASSLVGQSSGNTIYF. CDR3 nucleotides: TGCGCCAGCAGCTTGGTAGGACAGAGCTCTGGAAACACCATATATTTT.

The chain employs TRBV27 and TRBJ2-7; 8 bases fit TRBD1. The CDR3 has 15 residues. CDR1 MNHEY and CDR2 SMNVEV come from the germline V gene (reference sequence). The V gene end was trimmed by 0 bases and the J gene end by 3 bases; junction bases not matched to a gene: 4. CDR3 sequence reads: CASSLSWTGNYEQYF. CDR3 nucleotides: TGTGCCAGCAGTTTATCGTGGACAGGGAACTACGAGCAGTACTTC.